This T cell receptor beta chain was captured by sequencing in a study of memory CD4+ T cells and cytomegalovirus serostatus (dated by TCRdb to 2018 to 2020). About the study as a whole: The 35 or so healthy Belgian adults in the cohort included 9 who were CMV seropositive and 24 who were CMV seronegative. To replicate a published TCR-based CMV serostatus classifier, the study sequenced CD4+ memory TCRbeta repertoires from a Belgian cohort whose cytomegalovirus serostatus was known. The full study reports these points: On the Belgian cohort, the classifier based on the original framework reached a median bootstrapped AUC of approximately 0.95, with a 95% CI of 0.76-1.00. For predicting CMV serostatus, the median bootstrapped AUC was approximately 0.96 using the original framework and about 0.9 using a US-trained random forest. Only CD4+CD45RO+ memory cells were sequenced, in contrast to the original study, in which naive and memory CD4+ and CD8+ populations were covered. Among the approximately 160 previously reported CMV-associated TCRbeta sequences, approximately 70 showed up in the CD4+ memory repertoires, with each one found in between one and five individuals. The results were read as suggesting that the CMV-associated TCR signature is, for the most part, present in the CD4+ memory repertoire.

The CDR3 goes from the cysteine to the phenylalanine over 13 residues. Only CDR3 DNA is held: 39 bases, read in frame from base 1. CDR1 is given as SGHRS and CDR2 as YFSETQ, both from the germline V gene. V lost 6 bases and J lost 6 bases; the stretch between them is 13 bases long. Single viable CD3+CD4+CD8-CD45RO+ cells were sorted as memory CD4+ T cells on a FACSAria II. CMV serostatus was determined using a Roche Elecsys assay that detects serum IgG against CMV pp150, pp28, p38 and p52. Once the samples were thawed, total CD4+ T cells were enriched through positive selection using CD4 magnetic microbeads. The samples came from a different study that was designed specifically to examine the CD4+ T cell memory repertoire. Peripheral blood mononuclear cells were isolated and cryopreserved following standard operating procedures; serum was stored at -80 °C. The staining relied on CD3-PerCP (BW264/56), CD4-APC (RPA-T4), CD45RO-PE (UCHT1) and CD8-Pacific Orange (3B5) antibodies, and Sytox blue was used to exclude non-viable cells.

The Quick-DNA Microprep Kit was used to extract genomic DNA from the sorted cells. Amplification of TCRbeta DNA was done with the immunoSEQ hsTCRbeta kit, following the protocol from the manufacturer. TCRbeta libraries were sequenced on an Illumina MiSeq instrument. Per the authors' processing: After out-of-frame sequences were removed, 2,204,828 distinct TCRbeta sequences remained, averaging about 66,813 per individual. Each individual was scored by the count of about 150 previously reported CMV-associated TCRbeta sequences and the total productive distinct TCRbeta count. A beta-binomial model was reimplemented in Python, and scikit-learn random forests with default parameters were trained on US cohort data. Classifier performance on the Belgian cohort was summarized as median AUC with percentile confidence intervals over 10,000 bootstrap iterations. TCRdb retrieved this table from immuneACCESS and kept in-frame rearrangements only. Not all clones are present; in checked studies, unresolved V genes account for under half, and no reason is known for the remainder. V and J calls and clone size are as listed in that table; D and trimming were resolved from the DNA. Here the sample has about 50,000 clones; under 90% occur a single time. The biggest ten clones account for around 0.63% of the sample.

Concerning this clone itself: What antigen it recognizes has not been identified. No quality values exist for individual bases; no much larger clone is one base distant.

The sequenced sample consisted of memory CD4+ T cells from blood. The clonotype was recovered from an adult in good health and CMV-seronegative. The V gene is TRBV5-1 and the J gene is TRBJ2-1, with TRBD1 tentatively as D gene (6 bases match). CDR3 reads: CASNQDRSNEQFF. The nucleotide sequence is TGCGCCAGCAACCAAGACAGGAGCAATGAGCAGTTCTTC.